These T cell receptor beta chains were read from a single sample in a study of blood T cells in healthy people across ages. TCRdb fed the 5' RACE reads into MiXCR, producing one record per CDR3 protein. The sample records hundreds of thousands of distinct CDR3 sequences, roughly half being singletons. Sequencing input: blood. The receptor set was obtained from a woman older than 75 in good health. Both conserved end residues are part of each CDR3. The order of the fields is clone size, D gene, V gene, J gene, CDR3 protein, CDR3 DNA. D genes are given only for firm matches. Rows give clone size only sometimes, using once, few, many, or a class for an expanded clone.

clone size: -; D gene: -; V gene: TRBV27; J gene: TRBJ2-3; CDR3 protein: CAGGPTALPGYTDTQYF; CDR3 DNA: TGTGCCGGCGGGCCAACGGCCCTCCCGGGGTACACAGATACGCAGTATTTT
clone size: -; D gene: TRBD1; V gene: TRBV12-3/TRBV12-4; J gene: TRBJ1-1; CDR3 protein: CASVGRTGGTEAFF; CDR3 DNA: TGTGCCAGCGTCGGAAGAACAGGGGGCACTGAAGCTTTCTTT
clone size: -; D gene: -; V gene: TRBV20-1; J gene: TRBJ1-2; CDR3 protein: CSAERRSYGYTF; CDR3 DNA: TGCAGTGCGGAACGGAGGTCTTATGGCTACACCTTC
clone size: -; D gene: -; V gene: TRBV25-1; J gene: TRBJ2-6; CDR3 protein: CASSESGGRSGATVLTF; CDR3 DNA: TGTGCCAGCAGTGAATCTGGGGGGCGCTCTGGGGCCACCGTCCTGACTTTC
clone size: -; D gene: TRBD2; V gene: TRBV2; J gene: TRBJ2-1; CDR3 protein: CASSVSSGRASEQFF; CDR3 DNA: TGTGCCAGCAGTGTCTCTAGCGGGAGGGCCTCTGAGCAGTTCTTC
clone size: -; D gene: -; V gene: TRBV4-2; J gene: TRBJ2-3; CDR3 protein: CASSQQADSTDTQYF; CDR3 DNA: TGTGCCAGCAGCCAACAAGCGGATAGCACAGATACGCAGTATTTT
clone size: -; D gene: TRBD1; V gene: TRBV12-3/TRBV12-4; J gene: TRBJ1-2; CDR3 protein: CASRGQGLGHGYTF; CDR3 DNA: TGTGCCAGCAGGGGACAGGGATTGGGGCATGGCTACACCTTC
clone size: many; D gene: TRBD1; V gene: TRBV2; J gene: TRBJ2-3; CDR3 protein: CASSGGTGSTDTQYF; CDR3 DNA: TGTGCCAGCAGTGGGGGGACAGGTAGCACAGATACGCAGTATTTT
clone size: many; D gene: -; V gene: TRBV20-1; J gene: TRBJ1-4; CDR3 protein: CSARDWGLEEKLFF; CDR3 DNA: TGCAGTGCTAGAGATTGGGGGCTCGAAGAAAAACTGTTTTTT
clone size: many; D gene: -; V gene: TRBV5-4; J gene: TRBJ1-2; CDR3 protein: CASSYGNGYTF; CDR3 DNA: TGTGCCAGCAGTTACGGGAATGGCTACACCTTC
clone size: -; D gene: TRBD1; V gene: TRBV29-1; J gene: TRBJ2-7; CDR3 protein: CSVPTGFSHEQYF; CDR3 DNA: TGCAGCGTCCCGACAGGGTTTAGCCACGAGCAGTACTTC
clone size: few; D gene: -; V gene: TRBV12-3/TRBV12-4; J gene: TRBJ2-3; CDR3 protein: CASSPGVRGGDTQYF; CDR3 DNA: TGTGCCAGCAGTCCGGGGGTTAGGGGGGGAGATACGCAGTATTTT
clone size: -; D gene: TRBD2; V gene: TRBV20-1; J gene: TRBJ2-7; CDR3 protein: CSAISGTSGSYEQYF; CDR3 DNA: TGCAGTGCTATTTCCGGGACTAGCGGCTCCTACGAGCAGTACTTC
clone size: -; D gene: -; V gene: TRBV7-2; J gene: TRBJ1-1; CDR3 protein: CASSFRDLLRPAFF; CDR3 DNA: TGTGCCAGCAGCTTCCGGGACCTCCTTCGCCCAGCTTTCTTT
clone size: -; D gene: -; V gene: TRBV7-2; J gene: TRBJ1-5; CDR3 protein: CASSRHEGSNQPQHF; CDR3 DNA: TGTGCCAGCAGCCGACATGAAGGTAGCAATCAGCCCCAGCATTTT
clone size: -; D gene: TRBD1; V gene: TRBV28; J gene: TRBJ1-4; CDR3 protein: CASSFRDRGNEKLFF; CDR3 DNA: TGTGCCAGCAGCTTCCGGGACAGGGGTAATGAAAAACTGTTTTTT
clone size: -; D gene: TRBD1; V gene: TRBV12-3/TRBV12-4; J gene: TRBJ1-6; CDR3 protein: CASSPWTGGGYNSPLHF; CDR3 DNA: TGTGCCAGCAGTCCCTGGACAGGGGGAGGTTATAATTCACCCCTCCACTTT
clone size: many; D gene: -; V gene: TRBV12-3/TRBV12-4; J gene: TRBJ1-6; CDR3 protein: CASSAASGFNSPLHF; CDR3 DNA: TGTGCCAGCAGCGCCGCGAGCGGATTTAATTCACCCCTCCACTTT
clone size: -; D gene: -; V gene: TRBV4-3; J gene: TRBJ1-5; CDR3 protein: CASSQESWRNQPQHF; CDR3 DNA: TGCGCCAGCAGCCAAGAAAGTTGGCGCAATCAGCCCCAGCATTTT
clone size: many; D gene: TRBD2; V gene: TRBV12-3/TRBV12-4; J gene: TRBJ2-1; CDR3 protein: CASSLRLAGNEQFF; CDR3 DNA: TGTGCCAGCAGTTTACGGCTAGCGGGGAATGAGCAGTTCTTC
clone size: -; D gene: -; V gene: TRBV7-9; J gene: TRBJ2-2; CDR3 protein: CASSLSLGKRPGELFF; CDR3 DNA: TGTGCCAGCAGCTTATCCTTGGGGAAGAGACCCGGGGAGCTGTTTTTT
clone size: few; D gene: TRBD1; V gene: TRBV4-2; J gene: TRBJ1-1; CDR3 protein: CASRQPDRSGTEAFF; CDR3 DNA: TGTGCCAGCAGACAACCGGACAGGTCGGGGACTGAAGCTTTCTTT
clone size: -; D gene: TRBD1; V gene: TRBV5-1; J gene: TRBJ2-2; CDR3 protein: CASSGDSRGGELFF; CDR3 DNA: TGCGCCAGCAGCGGGGACAGTCGTGGAGGGGAGCTGTTTTTT
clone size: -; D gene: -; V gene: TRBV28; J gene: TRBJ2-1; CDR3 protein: CASTSYAGPTYNEQFF; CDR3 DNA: TGTGCCAGCACGTCTTACGCGGGGCCCACCTACAATGAGCAGTTCTTC
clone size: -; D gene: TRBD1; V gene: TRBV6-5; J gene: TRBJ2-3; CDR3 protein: CASSYRFGTGEDTQYF; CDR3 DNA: TGTGCCAGCAGTTACAGGTTCGGGACAGGGGAAGATACGCAGTATTTT
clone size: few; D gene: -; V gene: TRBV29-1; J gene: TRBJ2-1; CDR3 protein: CSVEDPGGSPYNEQFF; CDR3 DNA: TGCAGCGTTGAAGATCCTGGGGGTTCCCCTTACAATGAGCAGTTCTTC
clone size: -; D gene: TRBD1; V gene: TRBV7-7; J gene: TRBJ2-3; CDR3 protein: CASSKGQGVDTQYF; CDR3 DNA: TGTGCCAGCAGCAAGGGACAGGGGGTAGATACGCAGTATTTT
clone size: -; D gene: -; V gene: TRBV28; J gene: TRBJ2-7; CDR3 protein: CASSLSNYEQYF; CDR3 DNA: TGTGCCAGCAGTTTGTCCAACTACGAGCAGTACTTC
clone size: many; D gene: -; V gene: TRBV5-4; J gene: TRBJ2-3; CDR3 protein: CASSLVSNSDTQYF; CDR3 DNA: TGTGCCAGCAGCTTGGTATCGAACTCAGATACGCAGTATTTT
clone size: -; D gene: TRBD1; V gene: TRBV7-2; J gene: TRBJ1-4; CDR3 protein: CASSLRGREGEKLFF; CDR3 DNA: TGTGCCAGCAGCCTCAGGGGGCGAGAGGGTGAAAAACTGTTTTTT
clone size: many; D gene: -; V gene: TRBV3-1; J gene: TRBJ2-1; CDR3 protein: CASSQERGSGYNEQFF; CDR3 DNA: TGTGCCAGCAGCCAAGAGAGAGGGTCCGGGTACAATGAGCAGTTCTTC
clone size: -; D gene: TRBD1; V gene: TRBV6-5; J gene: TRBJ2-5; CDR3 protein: CASSYKEPGQSYQETQYF; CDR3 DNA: TGTGCCAGCAGTTACAAGGAGCCGGGACAGAGTTACCAAGAGACCCAGTACTTC
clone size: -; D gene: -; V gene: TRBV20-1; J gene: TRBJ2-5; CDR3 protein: CSATGEAETQYF; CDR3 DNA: TGCAGTGCTACAGGGGAAGCAGAGACCCAGTACTTC
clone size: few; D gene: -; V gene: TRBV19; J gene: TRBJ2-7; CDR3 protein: CASRGREASYEQYF; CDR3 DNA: TGTGCCAGCCGGGGTAGGGAGGCCTCCTACGAGCAGTACTTC
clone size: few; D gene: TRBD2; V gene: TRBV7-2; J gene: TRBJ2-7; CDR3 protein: CASSLKGGRAHEQYF; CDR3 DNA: TGTGCCAGCAGCTTAAAAGGCGGGAGGGCCCACGAGCAGTACTTC
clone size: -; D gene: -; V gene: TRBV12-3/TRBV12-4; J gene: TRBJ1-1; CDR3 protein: CASSWTGEAFF; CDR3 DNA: TGTGCCAGCAGTTGGACGGGTGAAGCTTTCTTT
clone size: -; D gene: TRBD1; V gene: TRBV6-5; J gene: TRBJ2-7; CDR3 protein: CASSYLRGPYEQYF; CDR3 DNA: TGTGCCAGCAGTTACCTTAGGGGGCCCTACGAGCAGTACTTC
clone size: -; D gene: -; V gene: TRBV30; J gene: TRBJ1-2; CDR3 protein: CASYGYTF; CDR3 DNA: TGTGCCTCCTATGGCTACACCTTC
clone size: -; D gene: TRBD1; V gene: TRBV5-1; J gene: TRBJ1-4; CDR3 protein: CASSPTGTGDEKLFF; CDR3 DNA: TGCGCCAGCAGTCCGACCGGGACAGGGGACGAAAAACTGTTTTTT
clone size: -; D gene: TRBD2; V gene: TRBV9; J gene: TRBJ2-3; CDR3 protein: CASSATSSLGADTQYF; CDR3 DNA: TGTGCCAGCAGCGCGACTAGCTCGCTTGGGGCAGATACGCAGTATTTT
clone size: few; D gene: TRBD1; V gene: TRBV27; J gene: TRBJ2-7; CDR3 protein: CASSSRDSSYEQYF; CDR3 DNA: TGTGCCAGCAGTTCCAGGGACAGCTCCTACGAGCAGTACTTC
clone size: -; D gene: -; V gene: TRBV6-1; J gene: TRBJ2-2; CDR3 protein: CASSAVGTGELFF; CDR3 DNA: TGTGCCAGCAGTGCAGTGGGCACCGGGGAGCTGTTTTTT
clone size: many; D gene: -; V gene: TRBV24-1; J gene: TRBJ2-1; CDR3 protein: CATSGGTRFYNEQFF; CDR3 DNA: TGTGCCACCAGTGGGGGGACCAGGTTTTACAATGAGCAGTTCTTC
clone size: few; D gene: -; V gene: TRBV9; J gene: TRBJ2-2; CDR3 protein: CASSVRTGELFF; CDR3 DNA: TGTGCCAGCAGCGTGAGGACCGGGGAGCTGTTTTTT
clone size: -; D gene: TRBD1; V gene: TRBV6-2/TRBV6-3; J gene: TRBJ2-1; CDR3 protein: CASSSGQGEYNEQFF; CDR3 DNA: TGTGCCAGCAGTTCCGGACAGGGCGAATACAATGAGCAGTTCTTC
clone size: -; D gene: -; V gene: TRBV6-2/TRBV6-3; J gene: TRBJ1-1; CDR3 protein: CASAGGLPEAFF; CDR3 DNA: TGTGCCAGCGCGGGGGGTTTGCCTGAAGCTTTCTTT
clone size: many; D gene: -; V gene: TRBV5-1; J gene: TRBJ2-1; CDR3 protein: CASSVGSYNEQFF; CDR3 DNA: TGTGCCAGCAGTGTAGGGTCGTACAATGAGCAGTTCTTC
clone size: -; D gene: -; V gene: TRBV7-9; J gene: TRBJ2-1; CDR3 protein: CASSVGDNYNEQFF; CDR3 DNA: TGTGCCAGCAGCGTAGGGGACAACTACAATGAGCAGTTCTTC
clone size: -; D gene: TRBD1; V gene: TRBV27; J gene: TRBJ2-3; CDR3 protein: CASSSTGVTSTDTQYF; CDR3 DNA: TGTGCCAGCAGTTCGACAGGGGTCACTAGCACAGATACGCAGTATTTT
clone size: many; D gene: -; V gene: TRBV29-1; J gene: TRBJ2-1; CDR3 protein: CSPLSSYNEQFF; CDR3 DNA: TGCAGCCCCCTGAGCTCCTACAATGAGCAGTTCTTC
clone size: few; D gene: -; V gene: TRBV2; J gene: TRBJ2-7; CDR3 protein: CASSAGQIYNEQYF; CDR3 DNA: TGTGCCAGCAGTGCTGGCCAGATATACAATGAGCAGTACTTC
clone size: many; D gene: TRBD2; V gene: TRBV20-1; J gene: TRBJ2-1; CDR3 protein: CSARDQSPRDLILWRGYNEQFF; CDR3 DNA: TGCAGTGCTAGAGATCAATCCCCCCGAGATTTGATACTCTGGCGGGGGTACAATGAGCAGTTCTTC